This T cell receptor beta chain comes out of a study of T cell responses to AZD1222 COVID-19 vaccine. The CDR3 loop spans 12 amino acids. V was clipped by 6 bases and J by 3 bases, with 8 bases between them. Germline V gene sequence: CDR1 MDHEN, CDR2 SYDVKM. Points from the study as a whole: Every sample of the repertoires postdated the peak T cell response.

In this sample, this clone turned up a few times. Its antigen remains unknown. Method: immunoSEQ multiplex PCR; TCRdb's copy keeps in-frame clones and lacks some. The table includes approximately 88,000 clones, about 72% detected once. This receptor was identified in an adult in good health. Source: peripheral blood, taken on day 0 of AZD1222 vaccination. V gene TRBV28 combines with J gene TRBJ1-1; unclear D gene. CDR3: CASRPTYTEAFF. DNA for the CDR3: TGTGCCAGCAGGCCAACTTACACTGAAGCTTTCTTT.